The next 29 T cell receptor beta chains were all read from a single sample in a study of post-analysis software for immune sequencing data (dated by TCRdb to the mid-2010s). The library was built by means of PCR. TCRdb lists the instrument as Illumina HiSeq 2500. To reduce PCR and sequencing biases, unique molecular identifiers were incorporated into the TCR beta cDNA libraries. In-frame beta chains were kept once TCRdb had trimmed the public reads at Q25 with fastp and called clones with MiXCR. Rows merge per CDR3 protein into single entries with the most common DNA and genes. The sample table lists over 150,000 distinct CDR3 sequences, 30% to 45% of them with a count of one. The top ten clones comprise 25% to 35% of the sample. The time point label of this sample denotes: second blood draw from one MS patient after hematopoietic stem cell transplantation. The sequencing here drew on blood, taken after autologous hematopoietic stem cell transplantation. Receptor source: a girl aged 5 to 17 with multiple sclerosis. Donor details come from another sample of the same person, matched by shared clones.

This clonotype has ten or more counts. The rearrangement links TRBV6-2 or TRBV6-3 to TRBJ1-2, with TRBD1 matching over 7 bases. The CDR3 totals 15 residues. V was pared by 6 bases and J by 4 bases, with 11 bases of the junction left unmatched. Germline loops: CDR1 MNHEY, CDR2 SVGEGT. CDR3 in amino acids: CASSPDRPLIYGYTF. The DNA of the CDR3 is TGTGCCAGCAGCCCGGACAGGCCGCTCATCTATGGCTACACCTTC.

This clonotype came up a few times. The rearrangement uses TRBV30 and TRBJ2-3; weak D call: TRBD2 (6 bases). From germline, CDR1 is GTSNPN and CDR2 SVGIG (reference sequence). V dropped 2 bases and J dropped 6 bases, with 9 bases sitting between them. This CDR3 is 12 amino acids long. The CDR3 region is CAWSLRGDTQYF. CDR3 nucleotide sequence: TGTGCCTGGAGTCTCCGGGGGGATACGCAGTATTTT.

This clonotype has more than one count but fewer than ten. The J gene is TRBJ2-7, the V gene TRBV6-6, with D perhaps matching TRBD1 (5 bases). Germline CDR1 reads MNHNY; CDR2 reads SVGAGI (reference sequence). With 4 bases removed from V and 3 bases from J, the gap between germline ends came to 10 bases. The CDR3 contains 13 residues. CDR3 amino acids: CASSWHDSYEQYF. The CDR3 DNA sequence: TGTGCCAGCAGTTGGCACGACAGCTACGAGCAGTACTTC.

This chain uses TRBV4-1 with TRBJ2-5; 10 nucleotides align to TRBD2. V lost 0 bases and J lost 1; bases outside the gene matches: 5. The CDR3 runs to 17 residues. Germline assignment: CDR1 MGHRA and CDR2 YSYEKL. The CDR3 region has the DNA TGCGCCAGCAGCCAAGACCTAGCGGGAGTCAGCCAAGAGACCCAGTACTTC. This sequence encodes CASSQDLAGVSQETQYF.

This chain's CDR3 is CATSDPGASGRDEQFF. The CDR3 DNA is TGTGCCACCAGTGATCCTGGGGCTAGCGGGAGAGATGAGCAGTTCTTC. This chain connects TRBV24-1 to TRBJ2-1, with TRBD2 identical over 10 bases. This CDR3 has 16 amino acids. The germline gives CDR1 KGHDR, CDR2 SFDVKD. With V trimmed by 3 bases and J by 8 bases, 9 bases remained unmatched.

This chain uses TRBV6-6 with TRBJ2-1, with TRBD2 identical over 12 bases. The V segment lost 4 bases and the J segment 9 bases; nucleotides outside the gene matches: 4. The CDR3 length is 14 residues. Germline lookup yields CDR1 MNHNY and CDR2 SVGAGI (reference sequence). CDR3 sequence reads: CASSSLAGGSEQFF. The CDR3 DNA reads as TGTGCCAGCAGTTCACTAGCGGGAGGAAGTGAGCAGTTCTTC.

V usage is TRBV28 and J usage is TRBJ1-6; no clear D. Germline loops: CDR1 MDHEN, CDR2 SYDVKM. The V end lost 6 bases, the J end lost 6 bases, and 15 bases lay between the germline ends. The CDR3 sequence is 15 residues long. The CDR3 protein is CASRSGFRGNSPLHF. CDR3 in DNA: TGTGCCAGCAGGTCGGGTTTCCGTGGTAATTCACCCCTCCACTTT.

The CDR3 sequence: CASSPRTSGIREQYF. The DNA for the CDR3 is TGTGCCAGCAGCCCTCGGACTAGCGGGATTCGAGAGCAGTACTTC. This chain links TRBV14 with TRBJ2-5; TRBD2 aligns across 12 bases. Trimming cost V 4 bases and J 11 bases; bases outside gene matches: 11. The CDR3 loop spans 15 amino acids. Germline V gene lookup returns CDR1 SGHDN and CDR2 FVKESK.

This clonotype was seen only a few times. The CDR3 region has the DNA TGCAGTGCTAGAGAGGGGGGAAGCTACGAGCAGTACTTC. Its translation is CSAREGGSYEQYF. The rearrangement uses TRBV20-1 and TRBJ2-7; tentatively, D is TRBD2 (6 bases). Germline values: CDR1 DFQATT, CDR2 SNEGSKA (reference sequence). This CDR3 is built from 13 residues. Trimming took off 0 bases at V and 3 bases at J, with 9 bases between the two ends.

The CDR3 loop reads CASSQVLGGTNEQFF. CDR3 DNA: TGTGCCAGCAGCCAAGTATTAGGGGGAACTAATGAGCAGTTCTTC. This chain uses TRBV14 with TRBJ2-1, with a weak D call TRBD1 (6 bases). There are 15 residues in the CDR3. The V and J ends lost 1 base and 7 bases respectively, with 14 bases between them. CDR1 and CDR2 from the germline V gene are SGHDN and FVKESK.

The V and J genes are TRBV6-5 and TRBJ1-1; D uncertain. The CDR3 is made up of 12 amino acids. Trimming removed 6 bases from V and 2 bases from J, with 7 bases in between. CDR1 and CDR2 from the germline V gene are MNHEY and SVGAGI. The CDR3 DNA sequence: TGTGCCAGCAGCTCTATTAACACTGAAGCTTTCTTT. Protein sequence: CASSSINTEAFF.

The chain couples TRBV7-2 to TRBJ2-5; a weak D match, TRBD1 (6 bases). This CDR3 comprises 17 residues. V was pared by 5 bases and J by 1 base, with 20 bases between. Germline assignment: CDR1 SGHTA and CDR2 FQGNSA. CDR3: CASSPQGAGAFQETQYF. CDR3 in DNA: TGTGCCAGCAGCCCACAAGGGGCAGGGGCCTTCCAAGAGACCCAGTACTTC.

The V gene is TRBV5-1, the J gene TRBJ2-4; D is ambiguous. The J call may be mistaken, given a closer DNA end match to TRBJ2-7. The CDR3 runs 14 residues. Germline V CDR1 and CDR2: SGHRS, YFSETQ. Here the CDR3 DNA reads TGCGCCAGCAGCTTGGGGAAGCAGGCCTACGAGCAGTACTTC. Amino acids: CASSLGKQAYEQYF.

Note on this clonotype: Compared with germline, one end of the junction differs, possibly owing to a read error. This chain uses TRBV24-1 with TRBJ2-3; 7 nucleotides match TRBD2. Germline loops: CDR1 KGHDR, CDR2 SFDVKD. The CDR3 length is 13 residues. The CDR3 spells CAANGGSGDAQYF. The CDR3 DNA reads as TGTGCCGCCAATGGCGGGAGCGGAGATGCGCAGTATTTT.

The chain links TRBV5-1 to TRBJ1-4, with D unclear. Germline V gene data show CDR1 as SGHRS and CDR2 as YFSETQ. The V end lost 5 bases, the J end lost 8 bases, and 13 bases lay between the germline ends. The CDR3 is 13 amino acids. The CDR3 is CASREESKEKLFF. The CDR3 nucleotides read TGCGCCAGCAGAGAGGAATCCAAGGAAAAACTGTTTTTT.

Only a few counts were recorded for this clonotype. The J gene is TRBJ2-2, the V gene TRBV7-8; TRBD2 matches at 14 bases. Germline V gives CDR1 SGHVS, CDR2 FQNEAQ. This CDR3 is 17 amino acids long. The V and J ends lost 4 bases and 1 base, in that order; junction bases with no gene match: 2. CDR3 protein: CASSSGLAGGNTGELFF. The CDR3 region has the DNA TGTGCCAGCAGCTCCGGACTAGCGGGAGGGAACACCGGGGAGCTGTTTTTT.

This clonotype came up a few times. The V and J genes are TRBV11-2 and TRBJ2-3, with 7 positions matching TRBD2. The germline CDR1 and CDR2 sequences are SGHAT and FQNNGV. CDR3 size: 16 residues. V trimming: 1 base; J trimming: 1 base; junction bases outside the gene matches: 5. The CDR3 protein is CASSLGGGPRTDTQYF. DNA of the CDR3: TGTGCCAGCAGCTTAGGGGGGGGACCTCGCACAGATACGCAGTATTTT.

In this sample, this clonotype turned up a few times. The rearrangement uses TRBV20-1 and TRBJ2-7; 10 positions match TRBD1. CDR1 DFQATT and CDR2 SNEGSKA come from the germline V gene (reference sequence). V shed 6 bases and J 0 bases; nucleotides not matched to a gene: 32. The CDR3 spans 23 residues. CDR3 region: CSAQKSGTGDSARWGGPSYEQYF. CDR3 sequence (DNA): TGCAGTGCCCAAAAATCCGGGACAGGGGACTCCGCTCGCTGGGGGGGACCCTCCTACGAGCAGTACTTC.

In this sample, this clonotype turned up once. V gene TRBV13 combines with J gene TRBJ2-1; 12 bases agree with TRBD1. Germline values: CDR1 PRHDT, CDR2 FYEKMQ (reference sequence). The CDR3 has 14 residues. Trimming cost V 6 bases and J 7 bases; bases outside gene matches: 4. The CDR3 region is CASRGQGALNEQFF. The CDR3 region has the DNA TGTGCCAGCAGGGGACAGGGGGCTCTGAATGAGCAGTTCTTC.

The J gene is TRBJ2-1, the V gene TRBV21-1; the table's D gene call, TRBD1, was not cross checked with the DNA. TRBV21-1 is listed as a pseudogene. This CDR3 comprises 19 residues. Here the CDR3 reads CASSKDRVWGDRHNNEQFF. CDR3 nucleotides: TGTGCCAGCAGCAAAGATCGAGTTTGGGGGGACAGGCATAACAATGAGCAGTTCTTC.

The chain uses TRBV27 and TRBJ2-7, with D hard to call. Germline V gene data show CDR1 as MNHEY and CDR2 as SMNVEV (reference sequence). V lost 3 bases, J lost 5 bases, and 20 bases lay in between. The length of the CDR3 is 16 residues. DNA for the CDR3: TGTGCCAGCAGTTTGTCCAAGGGCTTCAGCATAGACGAGCAGTACTTC. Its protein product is CASSLSKGFSIDEQYF.

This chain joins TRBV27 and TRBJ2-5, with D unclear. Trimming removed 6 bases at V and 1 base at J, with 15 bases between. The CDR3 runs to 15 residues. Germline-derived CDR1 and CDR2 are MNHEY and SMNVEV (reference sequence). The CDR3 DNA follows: TGTGCCAGCAGCGGAGTCTCATCGTCCCAAGAGACCCAGTACTTC. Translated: CASSGVSSSQETQYF.

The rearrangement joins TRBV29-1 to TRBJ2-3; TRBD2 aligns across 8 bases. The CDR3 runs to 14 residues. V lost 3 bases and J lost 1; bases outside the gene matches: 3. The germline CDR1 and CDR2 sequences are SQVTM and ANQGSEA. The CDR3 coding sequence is TGCAGCGTTGATCGGCGGGAGGGCACAGATACGCAGTATTTT. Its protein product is CSVDRREGTDTQYF.

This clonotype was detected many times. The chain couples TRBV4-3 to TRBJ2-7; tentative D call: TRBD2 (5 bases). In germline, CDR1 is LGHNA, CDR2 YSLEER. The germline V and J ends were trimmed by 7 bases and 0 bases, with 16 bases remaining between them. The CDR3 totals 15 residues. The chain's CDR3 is CASMALGSLSYEQYF. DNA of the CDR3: TGCGCCAGCATGGCCCTTGGGAGCCTCTCCTACGAGCAGTACTTC.

The CDR3 DNA follows: TGCGCCAGCAGCCTGGGACAGGCGAGAAATGAAAAACTGTTTTTT. It is translated as CASSLGQARNEKLFF. This sequence joins TRBV5-1 and TRBJ1-4; 8 positions match TRBD1. J was trimmed by 5 bases and V by 4 bases; bases with no gene match: 7. This CDR3 region has 15 residues. CDR1 and CDR2 from the germline V gene are SGHRS and YFSETQ.

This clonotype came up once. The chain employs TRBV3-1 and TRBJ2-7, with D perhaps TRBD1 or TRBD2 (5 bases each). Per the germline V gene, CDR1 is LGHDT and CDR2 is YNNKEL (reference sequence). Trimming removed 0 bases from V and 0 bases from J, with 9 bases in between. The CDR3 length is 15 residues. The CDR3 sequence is CASSQDGGFSYEQYF. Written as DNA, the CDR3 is TGTGCCAGCAGCCAAGATGGGGGATTCTCCTACGAGCAGTACTTC.

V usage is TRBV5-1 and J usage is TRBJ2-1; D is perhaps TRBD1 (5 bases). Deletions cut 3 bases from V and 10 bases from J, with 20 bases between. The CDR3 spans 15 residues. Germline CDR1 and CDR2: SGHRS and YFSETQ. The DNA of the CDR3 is TGCGCCAGCAGCTACCAGGACACCGTGGGGCGAGAGCAGTTCTTC. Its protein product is CASSYQDTVGREQFF.

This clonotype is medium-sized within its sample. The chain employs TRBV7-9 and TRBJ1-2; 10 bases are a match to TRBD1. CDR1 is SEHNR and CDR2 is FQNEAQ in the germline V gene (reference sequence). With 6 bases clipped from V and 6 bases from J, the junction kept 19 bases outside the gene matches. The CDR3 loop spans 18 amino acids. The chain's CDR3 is CASSPAGTGASELNGYTF. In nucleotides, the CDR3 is TGTGCCAGCAGTCCCGCCGGGACAGGGGCGTCCGAACTGAATGGCTACACCTTC. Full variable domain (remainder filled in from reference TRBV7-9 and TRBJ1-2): DTGVSQNPRHKITKRGQNVTFRCDPISEHNRLYWYRQTLGQGPEFLTYFQNEAQLEKSRLLSDRFSAERPKGSFSTLEIQRTEQGDSAMYLCASSPAGTGASELNGYTFGSGTRLTVV.

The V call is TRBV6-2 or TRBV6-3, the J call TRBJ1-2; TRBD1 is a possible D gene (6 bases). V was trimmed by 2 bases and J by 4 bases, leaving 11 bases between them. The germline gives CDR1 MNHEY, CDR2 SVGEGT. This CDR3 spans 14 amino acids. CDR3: CASSYEQGPYGYTF. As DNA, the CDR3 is TGTGCCAGCAGTTACGAACAGGGACCCTATGGCTACACCTTC.